Sequencing of this T cell receptor beta chain was carried out in a study of post-analysis software for immune sequencing data. Prepared TCR beta cDNA libraries contained unique molecular identifiers. Out of roughly 0.85 to 11 million T cells, about 460,000 cDNA molecules were generated. TCRdb redid the calling of the PCR reads with MiXCR, one entry per CDR3 protein. This table has some 500,000 distinct CDR3 sequences, 45% appearing once. Worth noting for this clonotype: Its target is not known.

The CDR3 extends over 17 amino acids. CDR1 is MDHEN, CDR2 SYDVKM, per germline. V dropped 6 bases and J dropped 4; count of bases not matched to a gene: 13. Findings and limits, study-wide: The five TRBV segments detected at higher frequency in patients than in controls included TRBV5-6, TRBV5-1 and TRBV20-1. When the samples were clustered directly with F measure, those that had been prepared in the same batch showed strong co-clustering.

This receptor was obtained from a girl aged 10-17 years with multiple sclerosis. V gene TRBV28 combines with J gene TRBJ2-1; 9 bases are shared with TRBD2. Sequencing was done on a sample of blood. DNA for the CDR3: TGTGCCAGCAGCTATATCTGGGGGACTAGCTTATACAATGAGCAGTTCTTC. Encoded protein: CASSYIWGTSLYNEQFF. Together with reference TRBV28 and TRBJ2-1, the CDR3 gives the full variable domain: DVKVTQSSRYLVKRTGEKVFLECVQDMDHENMFWYRQDPGLGLRLIYFSYDVKMKEKGDIPEGYSVSREKKERFSLILESASTNQTSMYLCASSYIWGTSLYNEQFFGPGTRLTVL.